This T cell receptor (beta chain) was sequenced for a study of T cell responses to AZD1222 COVID-19 vaccine. Regarding the study as a whole: Spike as a whole was targeted by vaccine-associated CD4 TCRs, dominant at 160-218 and 743-854. Repertoires were sampled only after the peak T cell response.

Here immunoSEQ multiplex PCR was the method, and the copy in TCRdb shows in-frame clones only, minus some. The sample records approximately 150,000 clones, approximately 90% being singletons. The CDR3 contains 13 residues. Trimming left V 3 bases short and J 2 bases short, with 7 bases between. The germline CDR1 and CDR2 sequences are KGHSH and LQKENI. Points on this clone: Its target is unknown.

This chain joins TRBV18 and TRBJ1-2; D remains ambiguous. This receptor was identified in an adult who received the AZD1222 COVID-19 vaccine. Sequences were derived from peripheral blood, sampled 28 days after the second AZD1222 dose. The chain's CDR3 is CASSPAGNYGYTF. In DNA, the CDR3 is TGTGCCAGCTCACCGGCGGGGAACTATGGCTACACCTTC.